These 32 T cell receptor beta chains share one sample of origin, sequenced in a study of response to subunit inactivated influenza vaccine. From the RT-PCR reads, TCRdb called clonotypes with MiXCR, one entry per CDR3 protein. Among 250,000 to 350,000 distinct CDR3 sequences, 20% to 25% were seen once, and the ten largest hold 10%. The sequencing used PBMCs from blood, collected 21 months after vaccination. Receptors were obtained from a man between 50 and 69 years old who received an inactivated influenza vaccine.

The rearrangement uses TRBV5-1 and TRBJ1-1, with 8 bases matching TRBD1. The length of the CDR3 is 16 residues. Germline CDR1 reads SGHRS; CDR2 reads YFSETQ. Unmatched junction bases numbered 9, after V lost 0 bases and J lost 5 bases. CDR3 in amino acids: CASSLGPTGGRTEAFF. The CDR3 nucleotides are TGCGCCAGCAGCTTGGGCCCAACAGGGGGAAGGACTGAAGCTTTCTTT.

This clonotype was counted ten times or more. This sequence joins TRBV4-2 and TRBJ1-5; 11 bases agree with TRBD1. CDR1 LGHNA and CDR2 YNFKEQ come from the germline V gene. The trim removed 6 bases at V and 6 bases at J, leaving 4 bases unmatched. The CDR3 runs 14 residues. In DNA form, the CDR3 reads TGTGCCAGCAGTAGGGACAGGGGGGCTCAGCCCCAGCATTTT. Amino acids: CASSRDRGAQPQHF.

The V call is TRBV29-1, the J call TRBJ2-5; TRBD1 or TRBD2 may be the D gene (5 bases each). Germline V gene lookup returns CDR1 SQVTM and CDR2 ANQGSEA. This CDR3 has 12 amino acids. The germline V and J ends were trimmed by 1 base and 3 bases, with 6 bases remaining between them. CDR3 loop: CSVEGGEETQYF. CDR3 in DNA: TGCAGCGTTGAAGGAGGGGAAGAGACCCAGTACTTC.

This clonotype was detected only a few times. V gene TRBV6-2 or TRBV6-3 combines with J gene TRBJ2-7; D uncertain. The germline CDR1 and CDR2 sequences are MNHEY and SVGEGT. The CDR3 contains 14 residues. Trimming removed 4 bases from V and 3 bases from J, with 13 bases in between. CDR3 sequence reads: CASSSRGRSYEQYF. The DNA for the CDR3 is TGTGCCAGCAGTTCTCGAGGACGGAGCTACGAGCAGTACTTC.

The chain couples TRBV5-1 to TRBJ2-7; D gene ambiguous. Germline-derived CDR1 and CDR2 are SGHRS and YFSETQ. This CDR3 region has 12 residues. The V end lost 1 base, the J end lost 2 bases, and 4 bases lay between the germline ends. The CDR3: CASSLNAYEQYF. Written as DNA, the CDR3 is TGCGCCAGCAGCTTGAACGCCTACGAGCAGTACTTC. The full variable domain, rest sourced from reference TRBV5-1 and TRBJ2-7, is KAGVTQTPRYLIKTRGQQVTLSCSPISGHRSVSWYQQTPGQGLQFLFEYFSETQRNKGNFPGRFSGRQFSNSRSEMNVSTLELGDSALYLCASSLNAYEQYFGPGTRLTVT.

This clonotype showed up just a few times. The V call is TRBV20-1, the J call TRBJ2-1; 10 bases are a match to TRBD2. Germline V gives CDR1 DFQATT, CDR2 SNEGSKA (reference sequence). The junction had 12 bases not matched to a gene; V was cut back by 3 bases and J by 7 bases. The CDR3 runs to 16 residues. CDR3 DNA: TGCAGTGCTAGGGCTCAGCGGGAGGGTAGGACGAATGAGCAGTTCTTC. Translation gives CSARAQREGRTNEQFF.

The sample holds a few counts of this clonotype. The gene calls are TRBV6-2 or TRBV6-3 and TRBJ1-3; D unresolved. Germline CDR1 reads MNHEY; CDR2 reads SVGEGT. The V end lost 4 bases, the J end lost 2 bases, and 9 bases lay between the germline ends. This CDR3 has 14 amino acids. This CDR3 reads CASSSGAAGNTIYF. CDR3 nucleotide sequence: TGTGCCAGCAGTTCCGGAGCGGCTGGAAACACCATATATTTT.

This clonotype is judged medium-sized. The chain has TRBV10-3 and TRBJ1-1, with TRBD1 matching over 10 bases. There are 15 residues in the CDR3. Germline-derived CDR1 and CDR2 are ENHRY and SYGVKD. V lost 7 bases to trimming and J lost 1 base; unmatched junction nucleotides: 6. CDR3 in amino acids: CAIKGTGAQNTEAFF. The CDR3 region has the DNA TGTGCCATCAAAGGGACAGGGGCCCAGAACACTGAAGCTTTCTTT.

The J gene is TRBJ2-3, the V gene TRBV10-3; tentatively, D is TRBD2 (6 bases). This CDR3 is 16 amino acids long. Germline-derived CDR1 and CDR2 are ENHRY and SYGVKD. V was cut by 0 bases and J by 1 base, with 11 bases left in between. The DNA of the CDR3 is TGTGCCATCAGTGAGTCGCCGGCTAGCGGCACAGATACGCAGTATTTT. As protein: CAISESPASGTDTQYF.

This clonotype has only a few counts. The CDR3 here is CATSAADTQYF. The CDR3 DNA reads as TGTGCCACCAGTGCCGCAGATACGCAGTATTTT. This rearrangement joins TRBV24-1 to TRBJ2-3; D remains unclear. CDR3 size: 11 residues. Germline CDR1 reads KGHDR; CDR2 reads SFDVKD. The V end was cut by 5 bases, the J end by 4 bases, with 3 bases between.

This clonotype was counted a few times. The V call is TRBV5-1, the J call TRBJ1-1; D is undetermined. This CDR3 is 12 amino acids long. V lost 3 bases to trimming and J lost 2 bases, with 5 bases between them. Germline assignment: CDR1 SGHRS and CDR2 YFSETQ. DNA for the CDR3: TGCGCCAGCAGCTCTGGAAACACTGAAGCTTTCTTT. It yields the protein CASSSGNTEAFF.

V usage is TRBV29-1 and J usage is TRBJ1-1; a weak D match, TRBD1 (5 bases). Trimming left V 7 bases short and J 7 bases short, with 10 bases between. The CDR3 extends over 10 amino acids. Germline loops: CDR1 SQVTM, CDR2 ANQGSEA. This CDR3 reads CSAGGVEAFF. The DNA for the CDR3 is TGCAGCGCTGGGGGGGTTGAAGCTTTCTTT.

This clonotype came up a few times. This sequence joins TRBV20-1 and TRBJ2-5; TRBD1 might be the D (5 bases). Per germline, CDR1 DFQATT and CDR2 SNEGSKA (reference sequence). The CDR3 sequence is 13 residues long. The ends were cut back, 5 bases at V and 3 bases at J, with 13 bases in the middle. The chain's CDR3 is CSASSTDEETQYF. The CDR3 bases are TGCAGTGCTTCTTCGACAGACGAAGAGACCCAGTACTTC.

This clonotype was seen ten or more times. CDR3: CASSQDSREKLFF. The CDR3, as DNA: TGTGCCAGCAGTCAGGACAGTAGGGAAAAACTGTTTTTT. V gene TRBV12-3 or TRBV12-4 combines with J gene TRBJ1-4; D possibly corresponds to TRBD1 (6 bases). CDR3 length equals 13 residues. Trimming pared 5 bases from V and 8 bases from J, leaving 12 bases between.

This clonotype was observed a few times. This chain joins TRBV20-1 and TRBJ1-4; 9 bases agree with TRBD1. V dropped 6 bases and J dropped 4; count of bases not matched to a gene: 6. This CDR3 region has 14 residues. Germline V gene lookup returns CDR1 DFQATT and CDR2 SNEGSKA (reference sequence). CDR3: CSAVRTGVNEKLFF. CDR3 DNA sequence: TGCAGTGCGGTGCGGACAGGGGTTAATGAAAAACTGTTTTTT.

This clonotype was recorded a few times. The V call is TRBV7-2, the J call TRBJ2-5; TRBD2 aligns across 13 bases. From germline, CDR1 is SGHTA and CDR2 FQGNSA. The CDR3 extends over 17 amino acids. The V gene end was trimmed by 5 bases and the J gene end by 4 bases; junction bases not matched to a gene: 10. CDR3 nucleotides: TGTGCCAGCAGCCGAGGACTAGCGGGAGTCGTTAGAGAGACCCAGTACTTC. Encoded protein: CASSRGLAGVVRETQYF.

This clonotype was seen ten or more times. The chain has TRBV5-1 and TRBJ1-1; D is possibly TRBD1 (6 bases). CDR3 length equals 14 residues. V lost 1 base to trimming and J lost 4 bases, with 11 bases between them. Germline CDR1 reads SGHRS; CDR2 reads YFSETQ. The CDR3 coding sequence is TGCGCCAGCAGCTTGACAGGGCCGACCACTGAAGCTTTCTTT. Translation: CASSLTGPTTEAFF.

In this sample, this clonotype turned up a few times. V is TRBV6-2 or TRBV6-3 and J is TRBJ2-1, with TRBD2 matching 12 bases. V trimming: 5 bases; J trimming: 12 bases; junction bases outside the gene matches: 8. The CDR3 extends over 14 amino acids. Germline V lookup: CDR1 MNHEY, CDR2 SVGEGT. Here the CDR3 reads CASSRTSGAMWQFF. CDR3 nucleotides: TGTGCCAGCAGTCGGACTAGCGGGGCCATGTGGCAGTTCTTC.

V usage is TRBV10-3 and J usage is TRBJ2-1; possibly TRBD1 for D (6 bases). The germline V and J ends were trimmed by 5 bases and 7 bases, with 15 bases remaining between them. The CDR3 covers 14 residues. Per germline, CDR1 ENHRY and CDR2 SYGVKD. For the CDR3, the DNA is TGTGCCATCAGTCCCGGGACACCGAGGAATGAGCAGTTCTTC. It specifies CAISPGTPRNEQFF.

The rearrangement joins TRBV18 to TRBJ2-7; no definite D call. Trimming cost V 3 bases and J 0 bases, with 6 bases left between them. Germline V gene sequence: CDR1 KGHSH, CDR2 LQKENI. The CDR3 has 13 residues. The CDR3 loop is CASSPQDSYEQYF. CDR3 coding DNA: TGTGCCAGCTCACCTCAGGACTCCTACGAGCAGTACTTC.

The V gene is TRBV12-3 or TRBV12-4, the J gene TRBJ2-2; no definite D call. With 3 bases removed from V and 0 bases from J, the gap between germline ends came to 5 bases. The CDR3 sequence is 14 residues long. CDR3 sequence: CASSFYPNTGELFF. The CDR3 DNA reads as TGTGCCAGCAGTTTTTATCCGAACACCGGGGAGCTGTTTTTT.

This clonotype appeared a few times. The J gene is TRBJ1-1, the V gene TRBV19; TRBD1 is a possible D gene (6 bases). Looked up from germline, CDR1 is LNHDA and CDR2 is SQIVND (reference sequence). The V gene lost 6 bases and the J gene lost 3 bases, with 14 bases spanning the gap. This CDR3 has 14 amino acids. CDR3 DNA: TGTGCCAGTAGCGGGGGGCGCGGGGACACTGAAGCTTTCTTT. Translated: CASSGGRGDTEAFF.

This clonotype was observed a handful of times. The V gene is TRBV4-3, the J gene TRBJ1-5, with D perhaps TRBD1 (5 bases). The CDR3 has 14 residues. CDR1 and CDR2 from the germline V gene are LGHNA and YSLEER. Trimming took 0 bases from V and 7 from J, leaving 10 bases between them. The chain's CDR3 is CASSQDWGYQPQHF. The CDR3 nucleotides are TGCGCCAGCAGCCAAGATTGGGGGTACCAGCCCCAGCATTTT.

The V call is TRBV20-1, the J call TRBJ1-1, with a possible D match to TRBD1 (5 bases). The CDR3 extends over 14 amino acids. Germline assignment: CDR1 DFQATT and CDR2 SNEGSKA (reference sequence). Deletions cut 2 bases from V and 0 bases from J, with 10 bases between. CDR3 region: CSARIGAVNTEAFF. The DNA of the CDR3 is TGCAGTGCTAGAATCGGGGCGGTGAACACTGAAGCTTTCTTT.

The CDR3 reads CASSPADKMNTEAFF. CDR3 sequence (DNA): TGTGCCAGCTCACCAGCGGACAAAATGAACACTGAAGCTTTCTTT. This chain uses TRBV18 with TRBJ1-1, with TRBD1 as a possible D gene (5 bases). This CDR3 has 15 residues. Germline V gene data show CDR1 as KGHSH and CDR2 as LQKENI. Trimming removed 2 bases from V and 0 bases from J, with 10 bases in between. The variable domain in full, completed from reference TRBV18 and TRBJ1-1, reads NAGVMQNPRHLVRRRGQEARLRCSPMKGHSHVYWYRQLPEEGLKFMVYLQKENIIDESGMPKERFSAEFPKEGPSILRIQQVVRGDSAAYFCASSPADKMNTEAFFGQGTRLTVV.

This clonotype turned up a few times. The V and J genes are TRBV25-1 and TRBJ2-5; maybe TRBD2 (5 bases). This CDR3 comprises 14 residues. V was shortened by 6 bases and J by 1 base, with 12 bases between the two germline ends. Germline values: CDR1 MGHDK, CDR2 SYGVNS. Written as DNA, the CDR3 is TGTGCCAGCAGCGCTATGGACTTCCAAGAGACCCAGTACTTC. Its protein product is CASSAMDFQETQYF. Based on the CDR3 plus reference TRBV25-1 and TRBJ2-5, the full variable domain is EADIYQTPRYLVIGTGKKITLECSQTMGHDKMYWYQQDPGMELHLIHYSYGVNSTEKGDLSSESTVSRIRTEHFPLTLESARPSHTSQYLCASSAMDFQETQYFGPGTRLLVL.

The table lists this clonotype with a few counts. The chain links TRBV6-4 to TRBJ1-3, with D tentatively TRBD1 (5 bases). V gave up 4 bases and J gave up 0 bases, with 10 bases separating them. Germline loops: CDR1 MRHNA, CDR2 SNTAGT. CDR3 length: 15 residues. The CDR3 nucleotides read TGTGCCAGCAGTGGGGACGTCGGCTCTGGAAACACCATATATTTT. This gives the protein CASSGDVGSGNTIYF.

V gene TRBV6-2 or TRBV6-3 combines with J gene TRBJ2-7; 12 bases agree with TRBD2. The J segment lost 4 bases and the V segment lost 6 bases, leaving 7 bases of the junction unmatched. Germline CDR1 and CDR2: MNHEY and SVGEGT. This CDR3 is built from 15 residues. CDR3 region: CASRSLTSGRYEQYF. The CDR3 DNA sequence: TGTGCCAGCAGGTCCCTAACTAGCGGGAGGTACGAGCAGTACTTC.

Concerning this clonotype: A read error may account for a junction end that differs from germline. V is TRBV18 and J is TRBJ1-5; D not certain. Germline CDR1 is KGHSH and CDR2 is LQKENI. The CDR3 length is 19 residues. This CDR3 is CASSTPTHTEDGNNQPQHF. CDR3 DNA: TGTGCCAGCTCAACACCAACCCATACCGAGGACGGAAACAATCAGCCCCAGCATTTT.

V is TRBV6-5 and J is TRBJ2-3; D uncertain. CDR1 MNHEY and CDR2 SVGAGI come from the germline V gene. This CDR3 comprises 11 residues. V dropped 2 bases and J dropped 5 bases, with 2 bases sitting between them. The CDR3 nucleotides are TGTGCCAGCAGTTACAAAGATACGCAGTATTTT. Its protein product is CASSYKDTQYF.

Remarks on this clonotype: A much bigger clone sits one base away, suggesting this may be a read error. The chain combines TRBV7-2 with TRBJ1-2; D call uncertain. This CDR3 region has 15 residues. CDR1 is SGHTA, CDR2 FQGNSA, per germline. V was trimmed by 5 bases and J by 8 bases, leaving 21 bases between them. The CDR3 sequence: CASSPTTGIFKGYTF. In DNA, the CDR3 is TGTGCCAGCAGCCCAACGACGGGGATATTTAAGGGCTACACCTTC.

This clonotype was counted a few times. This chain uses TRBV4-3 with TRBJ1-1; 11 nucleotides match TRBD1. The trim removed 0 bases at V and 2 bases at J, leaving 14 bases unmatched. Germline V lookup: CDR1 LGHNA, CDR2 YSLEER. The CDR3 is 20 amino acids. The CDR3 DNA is TGCGCCAGCAGCCAAGATCCGGATGTGTGGACAGGGGGCATCAACACTGAAGCTTTCTTT. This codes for CASSQDPDVWTGGINTEAFF.